This TCR beta chain is from a study of control samples from healthy donors and cancer patients. Sequencing was performed with immunoSEQ multiplex PCR; in TCRdb, only in-frame clones are kept and a portion is missing. The sample contains 150,000 to 200,000 clones, around 92% of which appear only once. This clonotype was sampled from a woman between 40 and 55 years old in good health. Sequenced sample: blood.

CDR3 in DNA: TGTGCCAGCAGCTTAGCGGGGCGGTACGAGCAGTACTTC. Translated: CASSLAGRYEQYF. The chain couples TRBV7-9 to TRBJ2-7; a weak D match, TRBD1 (5 bases). V lost 0 bases, J lost 4 bases, and 7 bases lay in between. Germline V lookup: CDR1 SEHNR, CDR2 FQNEAQ (reference sequence). This CDR3 is 13 amino acids long.